This T cell receptor (beta chain) was captured in a study of T cell clonality in common variable immunodeficiency. Both groups were predominantly of Caucasian heritage. Study-wide points: Links between repertoire features and CVID complications were heterogeneity-limited.

Of note for this clone: As yet, its antigen is unknown. The read ends 3 residues early relative to the CDR3; the germline J gene fills the gap.

This CDR3 has 13 amino acids. Germline CDR1 reads SEHNR; CDR2 reads FQNEAQ (reference sequence). Trimming shortened V by 5 bases and J by 0 bases, and 5 bases separated the two germline ends. Sequenced by immunoSEQ multiplex PCR; TCRdb stores in-frame clones only, minus some. The data show 35,000 to 45,000 clones, with none appearing a single time. This sequence originates from a person aged 18 to 70 in good health. The material sequenced was peripheral blood mononuclear cells. The chain links TRBV7-9 to TRBJ1-5; no reliable D call. The DNA read from the CDR3 is TGTGCCAGCAGCCCCGGTAGCAATCAGCCC. It yields the protein CASSPGSNQP. The full CDR3 reads CASSPGSNQPQHF.